This TCR beta chain was sequenced during a study of cytomegalovirus exposure and HLA in healthy donors. About this clone: Antigen: not known.

The study's findings and limits: The analysis excluded some indistinguishable V segments, including TRBV6-2 and TRBV6-3. Earlier analysis yielded a pattern in which most TCR beta V segments were productive about 87% or about 30% of the time. Among the most significant clusters, several appeared linked to common viral pathogens in a later analysis.

The CDR3 is 15 amino acids. The germline gives CDR1 LNHDA, CDR2 SQIVND (reference sequence). Trimming left V 6 bases short and J 1 base short, with 13 bases between. Primers: 60 Vbeta forward and 13 Jbeta reverse. Authors' analysis steps: In a later analysis, approximately 73 million unique TCR beta chains included roughly 11 million shared by two or more donors. Sequencing was performed with immunoSEQ multiplex PCR; in TCRdb, only in-frame clones are kept and a portion is missing. That table supplies the V and J calls and clone size; D and trimming were determined from the DNA. The profile shows tens of thousands of clones, 75% to 85% of them singletons.

The rearrangement joins TRBV19 to TRBJ2-1; D is possibly TRBD1 (5 bases). Sequencing used PBMCs. The TCR originated in a man between 50 and 59 years old in good health and CMV-seropositive. The CDR3 reads CASRSQGGSYNEQFF. The CDR3 nucleotides are TGTGCCAGTAGGTCCCAGGGTGGGTCCTACAATGAGCAGTTCTTC.